The T cell receptor beta chain described here comes from a study of blood T cells in healthy people across ages. Alongside a J-beta primer mix, a sample-barcoded 5' primer served in a second PCR lasting about 6 to 12 cycles. A single record per CDR3 protein comes from TCRdb applying MiXCR to the 5' RACE reads. The table records roughly 800,000 distinct CDR3 sequences, roughly 26% of them present only once. CDR1 is SGHNT and CDR2 is YYREEE in the germline V gene (reference sequence). The CDR3 length is 16 residues. Trimming took off 0 bases at V and 2 bases at J, with 12 bases between the two ends. These data are also associated with another study on T cells of mothers and their children.

The chain has TRBV5-4 and TRBJ2-4; D possibly corresponds to TRBD2 (6 bases). The receptor was isolated from a boy younger than 18 in good health. The material sequenced was blood. The CDR3 sequence: CASSLEAGATKNIQYF. DNA for the CDR3: TGTGCCAGCAGCTTGGAAGCGGGCGCTACCAAAAACATTCAGTACTTC.